These 7 T cell receptor beta chains were sequenced from one sample in a study of tissue T cells after allogeneic stem cell transplantation. Assay: immunoSEQ multiplex PCR; the TCRdb copy retains only in-frame clones and omits some. The sample includes 8,000 to 8,500 clones, nearly 45% of them seen just once. Time point: mouse harvest day 7 after allogeneic transplant. Tail vein injection delivered 10^7 T-cell-depleted bone marrow cells and 10^6 splenic CD5+ T cells. Specimen: skin. The receptors come from a female BALB/c mouse given C57BL/6 T cells with graft-versus-host disease after an allogeneic hematopoietic cell transplant.

In this sample, this clone turned up a few times. The gene names given are mouse names. The read comes to an end 1 residue before the CDR3 does, leaving the germline J gene to fill in the end. V usage is TRBV4 and J usage is TRBJ1-2; a weak D match, TRBD1 (5 bases). The germline gives CDR1 LGHDT, CDR2 YNNKQL (reference sequence). The V end lost 4 bases, the J end lost 6 bases, and 12 bases lay between the germline ends. The CDR3 spans 13 residues. This chain's CDR3 is CASSFTGGADYTF. The part of the CDR3 DNA that was read is TGTGCCAGCAGCTTTACAGGAGGGGCCGACTACACC.

About this clone: Mouse germline and gene names are used. The read finishes 1 residue shy of the CDR3 end, and the germline J gene is used to complete it. The chain employs TRBV5 and TRBJ2-5; D gene uncertain. CDR1 is LGHNA, CDR2 YNLKQL, per germline (reference sequence). V lost 6 bases to trimming and J lost 6 bases, with 10 bases between them. The length of the CDR3 is 12 residues. The CDR3 bases that were read are TGTGCCAGCAGTCCGGGGTGGGACACCCAGTAC. Translation: CASSPGWDTQY. The whole CDR3 protein reads CASSPGWDTQYF.

About this clone itself: Gene names denote mouse genes. The read stops 1 residue short of the end of the CDR3; the missing end is completed from the germline J gene. This sequence joins TRBV24 and TRBJ1-4; weak D call: TRBD1 (5 bases). CDR1 is KGHTA and CDR2 is FRNEEI in the germline V gene. Trimming took 4 bases from V and 1 from J, leaving 7 bases between them. This CDR3 has 14 amino acids. The CDR3 DNA, read in part, is TGTGCCAGCAGTCAAGGGGATTCCAACGAAAGATTATTT. Encoded protein: CASSQGDSNERLF. The whole CDR3 sequence reads CASSQGDSNERLFF.

With respect to this clone: The gene names given are mouse names. With the read ending 1 residue before the CDR3 end, the germline J gene is used to fill in that end. This sequence joins TRBV26 and TRBJ2-4; D unclear. The CDR3 spans 12 residues. Trimming cost V 6 bases and J 0 bases, with 4 bases left between them. The V gene's germline CDR1 is KGHPV and CDR2 FQNQEV (reference sequence). CDR3 DNA, as far as it was read: TGTGCCAGCAGACATAGTCAAAACACCTTGTAC. It codes for CASRHSQNTLY. The CDR3 in full is CASRHSQNTLYF.

Details on this clone: The gene names given are mouse names. The CDR3 region is CASSLQSGNTLYF. CDR3 DNA, as far as it was read: TGTGCCAGCAGTCTACAGTCTGGAAATACGCTCTAT. The rearrangement uses TRBV26 and TRBJ1-3; unclear D gene. The CDR3 end lies 1 residue beyond the end of the read and is filled in from the germline J gene. The CDR3 has 13 residues. Trimming took off 3 bases at V and 1 base at J, with 4 bases between the two ends. Germline V gene lookup returns CDR1 KGHPV and CDR2 FQNQEV (reference sequence).

This clone was counted only a few times. Genes and germline come from the mouse. The read ends 1 residue shy of where the CDR3 ends; the end is completed using the germline J gene. V and J are TRBV26 and TRBJ1-2; weak D call: TRBD1 (5 bases). V gave up 8 bases and J gave up 4 bases, with 14 bases separating them. Per the germline V gene, CDR1 is KGHPV and CDR2 is FQNQEV (reference sequence). The CDR3 spans 13 residues. CDR3 DNA, as far as it was read: TGTGCCAGCCTCGGCAGGGAGGGCTCCGACTACACC. Its protein is CASLGREGSDYT. In full, the CDR3 reads CASLGREGSDYTF.

In regard to this clone: The germline and genes are mouse ones. The sequence runs out 1 residue before the end of the CDR3; the remainder is reconstructed from the germline J gene. V is TRBV1 and J is TRBJ1-1; 10 bases are a match to TRBD1. The ends lost 5 bases at V and 4 bases at J; junction bases unmatched: 4. The CDR3 spans 14 residues. CDR1 NSQYPW and CDR2 LRSPGD come from the germline V gene (reference sequence). The sequenced part of the CDR3 DNA is TGCACCTGCAGTTCCCGGGACAGGGGCACAGAAGTCTTC. Its translation is CTCSSRDRGTEVF. Given in full, the CDR3 is CTCSSRDRGTEVFF.